This T cell receptor (beta chain) was obtained from a study of T cells in Graves' hyperthyroidism and ophthalmopathy. Across the study: Initial diagnosis, before any treatment, was when peripheral blood was collected. Whole-study results and caveats: Blood samples included most of the expanded thyroid clonotypes exceeding 0.001.

This clonotype has a count of ten or more. What it recognizes is unknown. Amplified TCR beta CDR3 regions came from RNA transcripts. TCR CDR3 underwent first-round RT-PCR with the HTBI primer set. One entry per CDR3 protein, called by TCRdb with MiXCR from the multiplex PCR reads. The table shows around 600,000 distinct CDR3 sequences, with approximately 15% occurring only once. Subjects with ophthalmopathy showed a Clinical Activity Score no lower than 3, a NOSPECS grade no lower than 4, and a duration shorter than 3 months. The junction had 9 bases not matched to a gene; V was cut back by 5 bases and J by 0 bases. Germline V lookup: CDR1 LNHDA, CDR2 SQIVND (reference sequence). The CDR3 spans 18 residues.

The genes are TRBV19 and TRBJ2-6; 8 nucleotides line up with TRBD1. The receptor was isolated from a woman between 18 and 29 years old with Graves' ophthalmopathy. The sample taken for sequencing was blood. CDR3: CASSSTGGLRSGANVLTF. CDR3 DNA sequence: TGTGCCAGTAGTTCCACAGGGGGGTTACGCTCTGGGGCCAACGTCCTGACTTTC.